This entry lists 30 T cell receptor beta chains sequenced from one sample in a study of identical twins. In TCRdb, the 5' RACE reads were re-called with MiXCR into one record per CDR3 protein. The repertoire has 420,000 or so distinct CDR3 sequences, less than 20% of them found once; the top ten carry approximately 12%. The source material was naive T cells sorted from blood. The receptors were sampled from a man aged 45-65 years in good health.

The genes are TRBV6-5 and TRBJ2-3; 10 bases line up with TRBD2. Germline trimming cut 0 bases from V and 1 base from J; bases unmatched to any gene: 7. The CDR3 loop spans 18 amino acids. Germline-derived CDR1 and CDR2 are MNHEY and SVGAGI. In DNA, the CDR3 is TGTGCCAGCAGTTACTCCCAGCGGGGGGGCGAAGGCACAGATACGCAGTATTTT. This encodes CASSYSQRGGEGTDTQYF.

The V call is TRBV29-1, the J call TRBJ2-3; D is undetermined. The V gene lost 4 bases and the J gene lost 5 bases, with 7 bases spanning the gap. The CDR3 totals 11 residues. Looked up from germline, CDR1 is SQVTM and CDR2 is ANQGSEA. For the CDR3, the DNA is TGCAGCGTTGTGAGCCAAGATACGCAGTATTTT. Translating it yields CSVVSQDTQYF.

This clonotype was counted ten times or more. This chain connects TRBV5-1 to TRBJ2-5; 8 nucleotides match TRBD1. After removal of 4 bases from V and 3 bases from J, the junction contained 8 bases not matched to a gene. The CDR3 runs 15 residues. Germline loops: CDR1 SGHRS, CDR2 YFSETQ. CDR3 amino acids: CASSHETGVKETQYF. CDR3 in DNA: TGCGCCAGCAGCCACGAGACAGGGGTGAAAGAGACCCAGTACTTC.

In its sample, this clonotype was seen many times. The V gene is TRBV5-1, the J gene TRBJ2-7, with 9 bases that match TRBD2. Germline V CDR1 and CDR2: SGHRS, YFSETQ. Trimming took 0 bases from V and 3 from J; bases not matched to a gene: 4. The CDR3 is made up of 15 amino acids. CDR3: CASSLASGKDYEQYF. CDR3 DNA: TGCGCCAGCAGCTTGGCTAGCGGGAAAGACTACGAGCAGTACTTC.

The sample holds many counts of this clonotype. This chain links TRBV29-1 with TRBJ1-4; perhaps TRBD1 as D (5 bases). The length of the CDR3 is 12 residues. CDR1 is SQVTM, CDR2 ANQGSEA, per germline. The V end lost 7 bases, the J end lost 5 bases, and 11 bases lay between the germline ends. The CDR3 reads CSAGRPNEKLFF. The CDR3, as DNA: TGCAGCGCGGGACGCCCCAATGAAAAACTGTTTTTT.

The CDR3 loop reads CSVRGTSKRTSKNTGELFF. CDR3 nucleotide sequence: TGCAGCGTGCGGGGAACTTCAAAACGGACCTCAAAAAACACCGGGGAGCTGTTTTTT. The chain joins TRBV29-1 to TRBJ2-2, with TRBD2 as a possible D gene (6 bases). The CDR3 covers 19 residues. Per the germline V gene, CDR1 is SQVTM and CDR2 is ANQGSEA. V lost 6 bases, J lost 2 bases, and 28 bases lay in between.

This clonotype was seen only a few times. The V and J genes are TRBV7-9 and TRBJ2-7; weak D call: TRBD1 (7 bases). Germline-derived CDR1 and CDR2 are SEHNR and FQNEAQ (reference sequence). This CDR3 is 16 amino acids long. The V gene lost 5 bases and the J gene lost 2 bases, with 19 bases spanning the gap. CDR3 nucleotide sequence: TGTGCCAGCAGCGCGGGACAGCCATCGAACACCTACGAGCAGTACTTC. Its protein product is CASSAGQPSNTYEQYF.

Ten or more counts support this clonotype. This CDR3 reads CASSPTGTYEQYF. CDR3 coding DNA: TGTGCCAGCAGTCCGACGGGGACTTACGAGCAGTACTTC. The chain links TRBV12-3 or TRBV12-4 to TRBJ2-7; D perhaps matches TRBD2 (6 bases). V was clipped by 5 bases and J by 4 bases, with 12 bases between them. This CDR3 is 13 amino acids long.

This clonotype was found a few times. This chain connects TRBV4-3 to TRBJ2-3; the D gene is possibly TRBD1 (5 bases). The CDR3 is 17 amino acids. Germline V CDR1 and CDR2: LGHNA, YSLEER. Trimming shortened V by 0 bases and J by 4 bases, and 17 bases separated the two germline ends. CDR3 amino acids: CASSQDPGSGAADTQYF. The CDR3, as DNA: TGCGCCAGCAGCCAAGATCCCGGTAGTGGGGCGGCAGATACGCAGTATTTT.

The J gene is TRBJ2-5, the V gene TRBV4-1; D gene uncertain. Trimming cost V 2 bases and J 5 bases, with 12 bases left between them. This CDR3 spans 14 amino acids. The germline V gene encodes CDR1 MGHRA and CDR2 YSYEKL. CDR3 coding DNA: TGCGCCAGCAGCCAACGCCGGTGGGATGAGACCCAGTACTTC. Translated, it gives CASSQRRWDETQYF.

The sample holds a few counts of this clonotype. The chain joins TRBV4-2 to TRBJ1-3, with D possibly TRBD1 on 5 matching bases. CDR1 LGHNA and CDR2 YNFKEQ come from the germline V gene. The V end lost 2 bases, the J end lost 4 bases, and 9 bases lay between the germline ends. The CDR3 has 14 amino acids. The DNA of the CDR3 is TGTGCCAGCAGCCAACAGGGAACGGGAAACACCATATATTTT. Translation: CASSQQGTGNTIYF.

The chain uses TRBV5-1 and TRBJ2-3, with TRBD1 matching 8 bases. With 4 bases clipped from V and 5 bases from J, the junction kept 9 bases outside the gene matches. Germline lookup yields CDR1 SGHRS and CDR2 YFSETQ. The CDR3 has 15 residues. The CDR3 reads CASSHGQGAGDTQYF. The CDR3 DNA reads TGCGCCAGCAGCCACGGACAGGGCGCCGGAGATACGCAGTATTTT.

This clonotype was seen many times. CDR3 bases: TGCAGTGCTCGGGACAGGGGGAATCAGCCCCAGCATTTT. Protein sequence: CSARDRGNQPQHF. J is TRBJ1-5 and V is TRBV20-1; 11 bases map to TRBD1. The CDR3 has 13 amino acids. After removal of 5 bases from V and 4 bases from J, the junction contained 1 base not matched to a gene. Germline V gene data show CDR1 as DFQATT and CDR2 as SNEGSKA (reference sequence).

The chain links TRBV7-2 to TRBJ2-1; TRBD2 might be the D (6 bases). Trimming pared 5 bases from V and 10 bases from J, leaving 15 bases between. Germline V gives CDR1 SGHTA, CDR2 FQGNSA. This CDR3 contains 13 residues. CDR3: CASSPDPGGEQFF. In nucleotides, the CDR3 is TGTGCCAGCAGCCCGGACCCTGGAGGGGAGCAGTTCTTC.

The gene calls are TRBV20-1 and TRBJ1-6; no reliable D call. There are 15 residues in the CDR3. The V and J ends lost 1 base and 7 bases respectively, with 14 bases between them. The germline CDR1 and CDR2 sequences are DFQATT and SNEGSKA (reference sequence). The CDR3 spells CSARGMGRANSPLHF. In nucleotides, the CDR3 is TGCAGTGCTAGAGGAATGGGCCGTGCAAATTCACCCCTCCACTTT.

This chain links TRBV6-1 with TRBJ2-5, with 8 bases aligning to TRBD1. The length of the CDR3 is 15 residues. Per the germline V gene, CDR1 is MNHNS and CDR2 is SASEGT. Losses at the gene ends were 7 bases for V and 5 bases for J; bases not matched to a gene: 12. CDR3 in DNA: TGTGCCAGCACGCTTAGGCAGGGGGCGTGGGAGACCCAGTACTTC. Its protein is CASTLRQGAWETQYF.

This clonotype was counted many times. The chain is built from TRBV29-1 and TRBJ2-7; 7 bases are a match to TRBD1. The CDR3 consists of 12 residues. The germline V gene has CDR1 SQVTM and CDR2 ANQGSEA. V was clipped by 2 bases and J by 3 bases; unmatched bases: 1. As DNA, the CDR3 is TGCAGCGTTGAAAACAGGGGCTACGAGCAGTACTTC. It is translated as CSVENRGYEQYF.

This clonotype was seen only once. The chain carries TRBV30 and TRBJ2-2, with TRBD1 identical over 9 bases. V dropped 6 bases and J dropped 2; count of bases not matched to a gene: 4. The CDR3 length is 14 residues. Germline CDR1 GTSNPN, CDR2 SVGIG (reference sequence). In DNA, the CDR3 is TGTGCCTGCACAACAGGGGGCAACACCGGGGAGCTGTTTTTT. This sequence encodes CACTTGGNTGELFF.

This chain joins TRBV5-1 and TRBJ2-1, with D unclear. Germline V gene data show CDR1 as SGHRS and CDR2 as YFSETQ. V lost 4 bases to trimming and J lost 10 bases, with 18 bases between them. The CDR3 is 14 residues long. CDR3 amino acids: CASSIGPRSGEQFF. CDR3 nucleotides: TGCGCCAGCAGCATAGGACCAAGATCCGGGGAGCAGTTCTTC. The whole variable domain, remainder taken from reference TRBV5-1 and TRBJ2-1, is KAGVTQTPRYLIKTRGQQVTLSCSPISGHRSVSWYQQTPGQGLQFLFEYFSETQRNKGNFPGRFSGRQFSNSRSEMNVSTLELGDSALYLCASSIGPRSGEQFFGPGTRLTVL.

This clonotype was recorded at least ten times. The rearrangement uses TRBV6-1 and TRBJ1-1, with no clear D. Trimming stripped 7 bases from V and 6 bases from J, with 18 bases between. The V gene's germline CDR1 is MNHNS and CDR2 SASEGT. This CDR3 comprises 14 residues. CDR3 coding DNA: TGTGCCAGCATCGGCGAGGGCGATTGGGCTGAAGCTTTCTTT. The encoded protein is CASIGEGDWAEAFF.

The chain links TRBV5-1 to TRBJ2-5, with TRBD2 matching 7 bases. Germline V CDR1 and CDR2: SGHRS, YFSETQ. The CDR3 runs 17 residues. The trim removed 4 bases at V and 4 bases at J, leaving 16 bases unmatched. The DNA of the CDR3 is TGCGCCAGCAGCCCTCTCGGGAGGCTACGGTATTCAGAGACCCAGTACTTC. Translated, it gives CASSPLGRLRYSETQYF.

The rearrangement uses TRBV10-3 and TRBJ2-5; 12 bases map to TRBD1. With 4 bases clipped from V and 5 bases from J, the junction kept 14 bases outside the gene matches. This CDR3 region has 18 residues. The germline V gene encodes CDR1 ENHRY and CDR2 SYGVKD. CDR3 coding DNA: TGTGCCATCAGTGCGTCTCCTGGGACAGGGGGCAGGGGGGAGACCCAGTACTTC. Translation gives CAISASPGTGGRGETQYF.

This clonotype was counted at least ten times. This chain uses TRBV24-1 with TRBJ2-1, with TRBD2 identical over 10 bases. Germline-derived CDR1 and CDR2 are KGHDR and SFDVKD. CDR3 length: 15 amino acids. Unmatched junction bases numbered 3, after V lost 6 bases and J lost 2 bases. In nucleotides, the CDR3 is TGTGCCACCAGTTCTAGCGGGGGCACCTACAATGAGCAGTTCTTC. It encodes CATSSSGGTYNEQFF.

This clonotype was seen repeatedly, ten times or more. The V gene is TRBV20-1, the J gene TRBJ1-1, with TRBD1 identical over 11 bases. The CDR3 consists of 12 residues. Germline lookup yields CDR1 DFQATT and CDR2 SNEGSKA (reference sequence). Unmatched junction bases numbered 4, after V lost 5 bases and J lost 8 bases. The CDR3 reads CSAGQGAGEAFF. CDR3 sequence (DNA): TGCAGTGCTGGACAGGGGGCGGGGGAAGCTTTCTTT.

This clonotype was seen ten or more times. V usage is TRBV7-8 and J usage is TRBJ2-1; D may be TRBD2 (7 bases). In germline, CDR1 is SGHVS, CDR2 FQNEAQ. CDR3 length: 15 amino acids. V lost 5 bases to trimming and J lost 4 bases, with 15 bases between them. CDR3 loop: CASSREGGSYNEQFF. The CDR3 DNA sequence: TGTGCCAGCAGCCGCGAGGGGGGGTCGTACAATGAGCAGTTCTTC.

This clonotype was counted at least ten times. The V call is TRBV20-1, the J call TRBJ2-1; D is unresolved. In germline, CDR1 is DFQATT, CDR2 SNEGSKA (reference sequence). The CDR3 consists of 12 residues. V lost 1 base, J lost 4 bases, and 5 bases lay in between. The CDR3 sequence is CSARGTYNEQFF. The DNA for the CDR3 is TGCAGTGCTAGAGGGACGTACAATGAGCAGTTCTTC.

This chain connects TRBV12-3 or TRBV12-4 to TRBJ2-7, with D possibly TRBD2 on 6 matching bases. The V end lost 2 bases, the J end lost 3 bases, and 14 bases lay between the germline ends. This CDR3 has 15 residues. The CDR3 here is CASSLSGGRYYEQYF. In nucleotides, the CDR3 is TGTGCCAGCAGTTTATCTGGGGGGAGGTACTACGAGCAGTACTTC.

The chain couples TRBV28 to TRBJ2-7, with D perhaps given as TRBD1 or TRBD2 (7 bases each). The CDR3 is made up of 15 amino acids. The V and J ends lost 2 bases and 3 bases respectively, with 14 bases between them. From germline, CDR1 is MDHEN and CDR2 SYDVKM. This chain's CDR3 is CASSLMAGGGYEQYF. In DNA, the CDR3 is TGTGCCAGCAGTTTAATGGCAGGGGGGGGCTACGAGCAGTACTTC.

Many counts were recorded for this clonotype. For the CDR3, the DNA is TGCAGTGCTAGAGTCGATAGCTCCTATAATTCACCCCTCCACTTT. It codes for CSARVDSSYNSPLHF. The chain carries TRBV20-1 and TRBJ1-6; D gene ambiguous. There are 15 residues in the CDR3. V was shortened by 1 base and J by 0 bases, with 7 bases between the two germline ends. Germline loops: CDR1 DFQATT, CDR2 SNEGSKA (reference sequence).

This clonotype occurred many times. J is TRBJ1-1 and V is TRBV5-1; D unresolved. Trimming removed 0 bases at V and 8 bases at J, with 14 bases between. The germline V gene has CDR1 SGHRS and CDR2 YFSETQ. The CDR3 is 14 residues long. CDR3 in amino acids: CASSLALDGEEAFF. In DNA form, the CDR3 reads TGCGCCAGCAGCTTGGCCTTGGACGGGGAAGAAGCTTTCTTT. The whole variable domain, remainder taken from reference TRBV5-1 and TRBJ1-1, is KAGVTQTPRYLIKTRGQQVTLSCSPISGHRSVSWYQQTPGQGLQFLFEYFSETQRNKGNFPGRFSGRQFSNSRSEMNVSTLELGDSALYLCASSLALDGEEAFFGQGTRLTVV.